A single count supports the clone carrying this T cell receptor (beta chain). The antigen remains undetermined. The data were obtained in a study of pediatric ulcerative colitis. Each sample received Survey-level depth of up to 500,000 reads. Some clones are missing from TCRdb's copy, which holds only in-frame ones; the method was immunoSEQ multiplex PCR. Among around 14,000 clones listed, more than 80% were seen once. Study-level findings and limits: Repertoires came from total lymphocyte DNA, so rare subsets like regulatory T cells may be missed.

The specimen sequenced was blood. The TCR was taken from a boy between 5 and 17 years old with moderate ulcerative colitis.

CDR3 in DNA: TGCGCCAGCAGCTTGTTTCAGGGGCAAGAGACCCAGTACTTC. Its translation: CASSLFQGQETQYF. V usage is TRBV5-1 and J usage is TRBJ2-5; maybe TRBD1 (6 bases). Germline loops: CDR1 SGHRS, CDR2 YFSETQ. This CDR3 contains 14 residues. V lost 1 base, J lost 2 bases, and 9 bases lay in between.